This T cell receptor (beta chain) was recovered during a study of blood T cell repertoires in COVID-19. Study background: The United States, Italy and Spain were the sources of the acute and convalescent COVID-19 samples. The cDNA or gDNA used as material had been derived from T cells, B-cell-depleted T cells, or PBMCs.

V lost 2 bases and J lost 0; bases outside the gene matches: 5. Germline V lookup: CDR1 SEHNR, CDR2 FQNEAQ (reference sequence). This CDR3 is 16 amino acids long. In the original processing: Amplification of reference gene primers provided the estimated nucleated cell counts. TCRdb's copy holds only in-frame clones and misses some; the assay was immunoSEQ multiplex PCR. D and trimming were read from the DNA, whereas the V and J calls and clone size are those reported in that table. Here the sample spans hundreds of thousands of clones, around 90% being singletons. The specimen sequenced was PBMCs or T cells enriched from blood (not recorded which). This rearrangement joins TRBV7-9 to TRBJ2-5; 8 bases are a match to TRBD2. This TCR came from a middle-aged woman with acute COVID-19. The CDR3 DNA sequence: TGTGCCAGCAGCTTATTCCCAGCGGGGGACCAAGAGACCCAGTACTTC. This translates into CASSLFPAGDQETQYF.